A single TCR beta chain is shown here with its context. These data belong to a study of shared clonotypes between healthy human individuals. Produced via immunoSEQ multiplex PCR; TCRdb's table is partial and in-frame only. The sample has 2.3 million or so clones, 80% to 95% seen once. CDR1 is SGHRS and CDR2 is YFSETQ in the germline V gene. V lost 6 bases and J lost 1, with 14 bases in between. This CDR3 is 15 amino acids long. Sequencing used naive CD4+ T cells from PBMCs. This sample's subset: CD45RA+ positively selected. This receptor was identified in a young man in good health. Some clones in this sample may be carry-over from other donors' samples. The J gene is TRBJ2-1, the V gene TRBV5-1; D possibly corresponds to TRBD2 (7 bases). DNA for the CDR3: TGCGCCAGCAAGAGGGGGGGGCGATCCTACAATGAGCAGTTCTTC. Its protein is CASKRGGRSYNEQFF.